The sequence of this T cell receptor (beta chain) was determined in a study of blood T cell repertoires in COVID-19. Across the whole study: Nucleic acid was either cDNA or gDNA, and it came from T cells, B-cell-depleted T cells, or PBMCs.

The CDR3 extends over 14 amino acids. The V and J ends lost 3 bases and 10 bases, in that order; junction bases with no gene match: 6. Germline assignment: CDR1 SGHTA and CDR2 FQGNSA. Methods used by the authors: Estimation of nucleated cell counts relied on the amplification of reference gene primers. TCRdb's table, derived via immunoSEQ multiplex PCR, lists solely in-frame clones and lacks some. V and J calls and clone size are as listed in that table; D and trimming were resolved from the DNA. The sample holds tens of thousands of clones; 80% are singletons and the top ten take roughly a fifth. A few counts support this clone.

The clonotype originates from an elderly woman with acute or convalescent COVID-19. The specimen sequenced was peripheral blood. The chain uses TRBV7-2 and TRBJ1-4; TRBD1 agrees at 9 bases. The CDR3, as DNA: TGTGCCAGCAGCTTTGACAGGGGGAGCGGAAAACTGTTTTTT. Protein sequence: CASSFDRGSGKLFF. Drawing the rest from reference TRBV7-2 and TRBJ1-4, the complete variable domain is GAGVSQSPSNKVTEKGKDVELRCDPISGHTALYWYRQSLGQGLEFLIYFQGNSAPDKSGLPSDRFSAERTGGSVSTLTIQRTQQEDSAVYLCASSFDRGSGKLFFGSGTQLSVL.